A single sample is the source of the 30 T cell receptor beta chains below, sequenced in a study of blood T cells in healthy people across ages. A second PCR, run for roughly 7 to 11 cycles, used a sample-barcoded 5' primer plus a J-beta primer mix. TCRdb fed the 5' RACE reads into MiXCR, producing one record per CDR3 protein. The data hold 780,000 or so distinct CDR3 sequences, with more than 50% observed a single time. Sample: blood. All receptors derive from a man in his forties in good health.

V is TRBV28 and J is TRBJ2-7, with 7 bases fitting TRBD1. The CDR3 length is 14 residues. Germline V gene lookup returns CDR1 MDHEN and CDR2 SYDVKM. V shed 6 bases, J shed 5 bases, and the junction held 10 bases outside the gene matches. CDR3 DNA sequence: TGTGCCAGCAGACTCCGGACAGGAATTAACGAGCAGTACTTC. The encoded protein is CASRLRTGINEQYF.

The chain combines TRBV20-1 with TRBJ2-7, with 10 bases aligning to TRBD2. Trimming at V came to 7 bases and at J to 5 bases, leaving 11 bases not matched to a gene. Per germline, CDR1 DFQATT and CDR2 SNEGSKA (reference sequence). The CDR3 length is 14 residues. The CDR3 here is CSVQDLAGAHEQYF. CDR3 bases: TGCAGTGTTCAGGACCTAGCGGGAGCCCACGAGCAGTACTTC.

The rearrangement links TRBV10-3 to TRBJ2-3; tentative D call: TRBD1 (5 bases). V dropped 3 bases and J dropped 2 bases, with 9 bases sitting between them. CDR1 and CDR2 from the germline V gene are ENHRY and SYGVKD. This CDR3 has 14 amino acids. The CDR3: CAISEGRVTDTQYF. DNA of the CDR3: TGTGCCATCAGTGAAGGCAGGGTCACAGATACGCAGTATTTT.

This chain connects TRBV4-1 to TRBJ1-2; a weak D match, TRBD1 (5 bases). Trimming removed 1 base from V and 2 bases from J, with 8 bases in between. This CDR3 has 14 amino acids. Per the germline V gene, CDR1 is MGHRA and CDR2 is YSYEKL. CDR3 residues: CASSQAWGNYGYTF. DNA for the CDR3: TGCGCCAGCAGCCAAGCTTGGGGGAACTATGGCTACACCTTC.

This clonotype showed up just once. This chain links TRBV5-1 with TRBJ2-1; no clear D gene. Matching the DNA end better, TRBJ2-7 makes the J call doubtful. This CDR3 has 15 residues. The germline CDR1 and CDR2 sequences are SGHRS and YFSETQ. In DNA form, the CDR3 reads TGCGCCAGCAGCTTCGGCGATCCGGTCTACAATGAGCAGTACTTC. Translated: CASSFGDPVYNEQYF.

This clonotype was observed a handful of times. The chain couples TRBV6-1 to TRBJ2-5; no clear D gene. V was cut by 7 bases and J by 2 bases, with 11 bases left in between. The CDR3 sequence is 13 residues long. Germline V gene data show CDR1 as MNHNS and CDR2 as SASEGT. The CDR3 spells CASIGFPQETQYF. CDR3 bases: TGTGCCAGCATAGGCTTCCCGCAAGAGACCCAGTACTTC.

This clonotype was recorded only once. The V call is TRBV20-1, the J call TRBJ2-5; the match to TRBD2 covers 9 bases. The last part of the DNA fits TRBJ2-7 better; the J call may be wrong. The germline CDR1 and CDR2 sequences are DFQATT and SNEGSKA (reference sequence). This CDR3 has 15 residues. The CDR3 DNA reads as TGCAGTGCTAACGATTTAGCGGGAGTCACCTACGAGCAGTACTTC. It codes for CSANDLAGVTYEQYF.

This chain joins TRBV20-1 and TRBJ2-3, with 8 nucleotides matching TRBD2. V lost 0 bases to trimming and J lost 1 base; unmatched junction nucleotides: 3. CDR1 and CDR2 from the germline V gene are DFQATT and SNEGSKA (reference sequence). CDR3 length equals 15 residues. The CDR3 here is CSAREAGVGTDTQYF. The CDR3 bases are TGCAGTGCTAGAGAAGCGGGAGTTGGCACAGATACGCAGTATTTT.

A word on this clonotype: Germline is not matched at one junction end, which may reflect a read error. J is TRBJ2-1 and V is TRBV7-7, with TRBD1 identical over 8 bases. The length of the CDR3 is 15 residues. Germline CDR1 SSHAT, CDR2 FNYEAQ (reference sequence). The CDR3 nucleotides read TGTGCTAGCAGCTTCGACAGGGGAGGCTACAATGAGCAGTTCTTC. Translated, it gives CASSFDRGGYNEQFF.

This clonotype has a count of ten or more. In DNA form, the CDR3 reads TGCGCCAGCAGCTACGACACAGATACGCAGTATTTT. Encoded protein: CASSYDTDTQYF. This chain connects TRBV5-1 to TRBJ2-3; the D is unclear. Trimming removed 3 bases at V and 2 bases at J, with 4 bases between. This CDR3 comprises 12 residues. Germline CDR1 SGHRS, CDR2 YFSETQ.

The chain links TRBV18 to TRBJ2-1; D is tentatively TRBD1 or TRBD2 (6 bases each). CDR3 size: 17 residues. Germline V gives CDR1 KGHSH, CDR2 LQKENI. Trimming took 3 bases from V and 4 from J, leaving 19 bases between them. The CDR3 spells CASSPVLGGPLYNEQFF. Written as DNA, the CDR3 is TGTGCCAGCTCACCGGTGTTAGGGGGGCCGTTGTACAATGAGCAGTTCTTC.

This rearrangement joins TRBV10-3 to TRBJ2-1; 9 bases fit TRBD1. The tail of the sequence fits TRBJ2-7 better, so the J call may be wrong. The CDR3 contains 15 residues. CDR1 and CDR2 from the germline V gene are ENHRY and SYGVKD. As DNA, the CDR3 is TGTGCCATCAGGGAGGACAGGGGCAATTACAATGAGCAGTACTTC. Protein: CAIREDRGNYNEQYF.

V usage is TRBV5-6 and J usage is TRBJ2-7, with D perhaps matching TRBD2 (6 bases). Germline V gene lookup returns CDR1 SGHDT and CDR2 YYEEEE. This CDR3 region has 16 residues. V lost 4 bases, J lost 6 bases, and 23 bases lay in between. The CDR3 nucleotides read TGTGCCAGCAGCCCCTGGAATTCGGGACTGACCTCCGAGCAGTACTTC. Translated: CASSPWNSGLTSEQYF.

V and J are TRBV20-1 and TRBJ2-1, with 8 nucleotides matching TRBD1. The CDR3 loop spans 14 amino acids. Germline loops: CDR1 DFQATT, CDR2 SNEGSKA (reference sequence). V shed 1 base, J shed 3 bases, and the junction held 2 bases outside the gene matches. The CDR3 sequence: CSARGQGIYNEQFF. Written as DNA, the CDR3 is TGCAGTGCTAGAGGACAGGGGATCTACAATGAGCAGTTCTTC.

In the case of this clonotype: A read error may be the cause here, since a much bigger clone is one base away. CDR3 sequence reads: CASSPRRTGPAGEQYF. CDR3 DNA: TGCGCCAGCAGCCCGCGGAGGACAGGCCCGGCAGGCGAGCAGTACTTC. This chain links TRBV5-1 with TRBJ2-4; 7 bases match TRBD1. The J call may be incorrect, as the DNA end agrees better with TRBJ2-7. The V gene's germline CDR1 is SGHRS and CDR2 YFSETQ. This CDR3 contains 16 residues.

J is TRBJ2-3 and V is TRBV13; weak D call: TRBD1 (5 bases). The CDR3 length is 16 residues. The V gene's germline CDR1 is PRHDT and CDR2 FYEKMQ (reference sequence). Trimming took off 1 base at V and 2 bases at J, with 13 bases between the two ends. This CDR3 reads CASSLESDRATDTQYF. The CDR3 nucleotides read TGTGCCAGCAGCTTAGAGAGTGACAGAGCCACAGATACGCAGTATTTT.

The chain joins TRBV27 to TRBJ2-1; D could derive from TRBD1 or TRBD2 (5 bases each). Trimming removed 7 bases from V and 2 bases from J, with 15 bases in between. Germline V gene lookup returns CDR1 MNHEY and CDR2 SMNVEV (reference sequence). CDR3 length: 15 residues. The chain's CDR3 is CASTIRGSTYNEQFF. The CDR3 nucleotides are TGTGCCAGCACGATACGGGGCTCGACCTACAATGAGCAGTTCTTC.

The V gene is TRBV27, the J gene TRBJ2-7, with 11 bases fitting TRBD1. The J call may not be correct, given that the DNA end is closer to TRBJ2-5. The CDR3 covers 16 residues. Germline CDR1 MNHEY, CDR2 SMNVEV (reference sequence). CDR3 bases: TGTGCCAGCAGTTCCCGGACAGGGGGCGAGGAAGAGACCCAGTACTTC. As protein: CASSSRTGGEEETQYF.

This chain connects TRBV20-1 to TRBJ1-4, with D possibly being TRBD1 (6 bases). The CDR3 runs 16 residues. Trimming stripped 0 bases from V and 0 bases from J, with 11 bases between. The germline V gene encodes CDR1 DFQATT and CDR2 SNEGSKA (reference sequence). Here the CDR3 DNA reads TGCAGTGCTAGAGACGGAAACAGGGCAACTAATGAAAAACTGTTTTTT. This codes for CSARDGNRATNEKLFF.

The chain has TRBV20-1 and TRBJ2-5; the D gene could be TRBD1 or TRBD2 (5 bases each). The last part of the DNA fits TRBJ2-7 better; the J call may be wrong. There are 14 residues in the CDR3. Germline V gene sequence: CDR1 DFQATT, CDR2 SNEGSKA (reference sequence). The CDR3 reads CSATPGPNLDEQYF. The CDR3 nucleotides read TGCAGTGCTACCCCGGGACCTAATCTAGACGAGCAGTACTTC.

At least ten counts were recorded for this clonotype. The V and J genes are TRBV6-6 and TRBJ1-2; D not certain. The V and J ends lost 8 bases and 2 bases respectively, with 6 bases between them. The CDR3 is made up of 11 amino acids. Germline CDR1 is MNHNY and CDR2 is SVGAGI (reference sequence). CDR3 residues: CASGENYGYTF. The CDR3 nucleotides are TGTGCCAGCGGGGAGAACTATGGCTACACCTTC.

CDR3: CAISDRGSEAFF. CDR3 sequence (DNA): TGTGCCATCAGTGATAGGGGAAGTGAAGCTTTCTTT. J is TRBJ1-1 and V is TRBV10-3; D perhaps matches TRBD1 (5 bases). With 3 bases removed from V and 7 bases from J, the gap between germline ends came to 9 bases. CDR3 length: 12 residues. Germline CDR1 is ENHRY and CDR2 is SYGVKD.

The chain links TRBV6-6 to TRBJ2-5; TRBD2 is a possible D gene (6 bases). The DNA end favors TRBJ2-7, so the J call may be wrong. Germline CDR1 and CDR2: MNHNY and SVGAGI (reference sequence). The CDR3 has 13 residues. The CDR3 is CASSYGTFYEQYF. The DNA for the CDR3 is TGTGCCAGCAGTTACGGGACTTTCTACGAGCAGTACTTC.

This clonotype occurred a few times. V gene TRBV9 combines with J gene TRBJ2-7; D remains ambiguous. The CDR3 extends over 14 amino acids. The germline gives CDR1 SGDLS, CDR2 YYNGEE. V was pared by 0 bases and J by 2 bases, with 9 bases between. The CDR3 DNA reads TGTGCCAGCAGCGTAGGCAGGCGAGCCTACGAGCAGTACTTC. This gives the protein CASSVGRRAYEQYF.

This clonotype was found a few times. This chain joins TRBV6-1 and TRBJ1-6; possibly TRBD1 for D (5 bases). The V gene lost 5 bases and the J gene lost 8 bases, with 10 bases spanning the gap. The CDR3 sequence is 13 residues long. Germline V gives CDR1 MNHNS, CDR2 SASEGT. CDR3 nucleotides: TGTGCCAGCAGTAAGGACATTTATTCACCCCTCCACTTT. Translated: CASSKDIYSPLHF.

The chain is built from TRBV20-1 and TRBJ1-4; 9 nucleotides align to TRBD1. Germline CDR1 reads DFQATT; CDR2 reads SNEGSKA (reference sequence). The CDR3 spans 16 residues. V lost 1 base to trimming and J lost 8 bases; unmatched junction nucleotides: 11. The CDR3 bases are TGCAGTGCTAGAGTTGAGGGGACAGGGTTGGGAGAAAAACTGTTTTTT. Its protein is CSARVEGTGLGEKLFF.

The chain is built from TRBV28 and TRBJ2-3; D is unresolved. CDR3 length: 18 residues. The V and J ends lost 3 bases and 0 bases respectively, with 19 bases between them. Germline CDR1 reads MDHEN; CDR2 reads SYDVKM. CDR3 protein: CASSLESPTSASTDTQYF. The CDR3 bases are TGTGCCAGCAGTTTGGAGAGCCCGACCTCCGCTAGCACAGATACGCAGTATTTT.

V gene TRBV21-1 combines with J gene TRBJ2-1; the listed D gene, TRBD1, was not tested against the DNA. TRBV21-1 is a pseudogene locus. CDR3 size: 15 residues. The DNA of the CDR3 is TGTGCCAGCAGCAAAGTGCGAACCCACAGGTATGAGCAGTTCTTC. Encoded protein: CASSKVRTHRYEQFF.

The CDR3 DNA is TGTGCCACCAGCCGAGGACTAGCTACATACGAGCAGTACTTC. Translated: CATSRGLATYEQYF. This chain joins TRBV15 and TRBJ2-5; 8 bases fit TRBD2. The end of the DNA aligns better with TRBJ2-7, so the J call may be wrong. There are 14 residues in the CDR3. Germline assignment: CDR1 LNHNV and CDR2 YYDKDF (reference sequence).

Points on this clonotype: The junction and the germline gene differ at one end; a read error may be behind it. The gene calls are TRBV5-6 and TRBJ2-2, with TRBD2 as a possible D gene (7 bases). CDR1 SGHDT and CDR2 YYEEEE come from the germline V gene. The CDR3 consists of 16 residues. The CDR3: CASSWRGRPNTGEPFF. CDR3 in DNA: TGTGCCAGCAGCTGGCGGGGGCGACCGAACACCGGGGAGCCGTTTTTT.